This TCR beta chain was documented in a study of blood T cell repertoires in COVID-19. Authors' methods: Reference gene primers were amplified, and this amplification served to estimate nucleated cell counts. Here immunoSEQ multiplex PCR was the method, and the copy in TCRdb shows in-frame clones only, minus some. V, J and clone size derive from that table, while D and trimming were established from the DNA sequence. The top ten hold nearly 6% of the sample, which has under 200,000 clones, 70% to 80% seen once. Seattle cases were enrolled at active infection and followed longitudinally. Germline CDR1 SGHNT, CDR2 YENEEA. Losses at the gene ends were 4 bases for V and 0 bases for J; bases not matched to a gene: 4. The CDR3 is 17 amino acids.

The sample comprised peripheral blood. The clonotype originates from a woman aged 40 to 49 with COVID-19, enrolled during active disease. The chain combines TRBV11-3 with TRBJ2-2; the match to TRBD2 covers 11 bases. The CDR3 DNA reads TGTGCCAGCAGCTCGGGGACTAGCGGAGCGAACACCGGGGAGCTGTTTTTT. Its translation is CASSSGTSGANTGELFF.